This TCR beta chain was observed in a study of shared clonotypes between healthy human individuals. Overall study results and limits: Generation of non-shared clonotypes was less probable than generation of clonotypes shared by all four donors. Though the depth was large, rarefaction showed that sorted-subset sequencing was incomplete. Some naive CD4 clonotypes, around 5%, turned up in common across a handful of donors. Among donors, clonotype sharing was expected to be affected by sequencing depth.

Comment on this clone: Its target is unknown.

Sequencing was performed with immunoSEQ multiplex PCR; in TCRdb, only in-frame clones are kept and a portion is missing. The sample shows 2 million to 3 million clones, 93% of them seen only once. The J segment lost 2 bases and the V segment lost 4 bases, leaving 9 bases of the junction unmatched. The CDR3 totals 16 residues. Per germline, CDR1 LNHDA and CDR2 SQIVND (reference sequence). Sequencing input: naive CD4+ T cells from PBMCs. Subset meaning: CD45RA+ positively selected. The sequence came from a man between 18 and 29 years old in good health. Some clones in this sample may be carry-over from other donors' samples. The chain employs TRBV19 and TRBJ2-7; 9 bases map to TRBD2. CDR3 bases: TGTGCCAGTAGTACCCTAGCGGGGAGGGAGACCTACGAGCAGTACTTC. It yields the protein CASSTLAGRETYEQYF.